This T cell receptor beta chain was obtained from a study of response to subunit inactivated influenza vaccine. Notes on the study in general: Only a handful of new T cells, the authors suggested, are recruited with each seasonal influenza vaccination.

The CDR3 contains 13 residues. V shed 5 bases, J shed 4 bases, and the junction held 4 bases outside the gene matches. Germline V gene data show CDR1 as MNHEY and CDR2 as SMNVEV (reference sequence). A few counts support this clonotype. What it recognizes is unknown. Each CDR3 protein is one row after TCRdb ran MiXCR on the RT-PCR reads. The data show 500,000 to 600,000 distinct CDR3 sequences, about 17% seen once. This chain joins TRBV27 and TRBJ2-5; 7 nucleotides match TRBD1. This clonotype was sampled from a man aged 50 to 75 who received an inactivated influenza vaccine. Specimen: CD4+ T cells sorted from PBMCs, collected less than 25 months after vaccination. CDR3 in amino acids: CASSRQGRETQYF. CDR3 in DNA: TGTGCCAGCAGTAGACAGGGTAGAGAGACCCAGTACTTC.